One and the same sample provided the 30 T cell receptor beta chains below, sequenced in a study of blood T cell repertoires in COVID-19. Here immunoSEQ multiplex PCR was the method, and the copy in TCRdb shows in-frame clones only, minus some. Among 300,000 or so clones listed, roughly 82% were seen once. Specimen: peripheral blood. The receptors here all came from a woman aged 50 to 60 with acute or convalescent COVID-19.

The chain joins TRBV7-9 to TRBJ1-4, with a tentative D call TRBD1 (6 bases). Germline loops: CDR1 SEHNR, CDR2 FQNEAQ (reference sequence). Trimming removed 5 bases at V and 5 bases at J, with 18 bases between. CDR3 length equals 16 residues. For the CDR3, the DNA is TGTGCCAGCAGCCCCGCCGGGGCAGGGGAAAATGAAAAACTGTTTTTT. Residues: CASSPAGAGENEKLFF.

The count of this clone is one. The V and J genes are TRBV4-2 and TRBJ1-1; D unresolved. Trimming took off 5 bases at V and 4 bases at J, with 11 bases between the two ends. CDR3 length equals 13 residues. The germline CDR1 and CDR2 sequences are LGHNA and YNFKEQ. The CDR3, as DNA: TGTGCCAGCAGCGCGGAGCGGGGCACTGAAGCTTTCTTT. This codes for CASSAERGTEAFF.

This clone has more than one count but fewer than ten. The rearrangement joins TRBV7-2 to TRBJ2-1; 14 bases line up with TRBD2. Germline-derived CDR1 and CDR2 are SGHTA and FQGNSA. V dropped 1 base and J dropped 8; count of bases not matched to a gene: 1. The CDR3 extends over 15 amino acids. This CDR3 reads CASSLEGLAGDEQFF. The CDR3 DNA reads TGTGCCAGCAGCTTAGAGGGACTAGCGGGAGATGAGCAGTTCTTC. Together with reference TRBV7-2 and TRBJ2-1, the CDR3 gives the full variable domain: GAGVSQSPSNKVTEKGKDVELRCDPISGHTALYWYRQSLGQGLEFLIYFQGNSAPDKSGLPSDRFSAERTGGSVSTLTIQRTQQEDSAVYLCASSLEGLAGDEQFFGPGTRLTVL.

This chain connects TRBV7-8 to TRBJ2-7; D is perhaps TRBD1 (6 bases). This CDR3 has 15 residues. Per germline, CDR1 SGHVS and CDR2 FQNEAQ. V shed 5 bases and J shed 0 bases, with 14 bases lying between them. The CDR3 region has the DNA TGTGCCAGCAGCCCAGAGGACAGTCGCTCCTACGAGCAGTACTTC. Amino acid sequence: CASSPEDSRSYEQYF.

The V call is TRBV28, the J call TRBJ2-5, with 8 bases lining up with TRBD2. This CDR3 has 15 residues. V lost 7 bases, J lost 6 bases, and 13 bases stayed unmatched. Looked up from germline, CDR1 is MDHEN and CDR2 is SYDVKM. The CDR3 nucleotides are TGTGCCAGCACCCACCGCCGGGGGGGCCTACAGACCCAGTACTTC. This translates into CASTHRRGGLQTQYF.

This chain links TRBV7-3 with TRBJ2-5, with a possible D match to TRBD2 (7 bases). Deletions cut 5 bases from V and 5 bases from J, with 24 bases between. Per germline, CDR1 SGHTA and CDR2 FQGTGA. The CDR3 spans 17 residues. CDR3 region: CASSATVIGGGSETQYF. CDR3 bases: TGTGCCAGCAGCGCGACCGTGATAGGGGGAGGGTCGGAGACCCAGTACTTC.

J is TRBJ2-7 and V is TRBV7-9; maybe TRBD2 (6 bases). CDR1 is SEHNR and CDR2 is FQNEAQ in the germline V gene (reference sequence). The CDR3 sequence is 15 residues long. V was pared by 3 bases and J by 3 bases, with 15 bases between. CDR3 in DNA: TGTGCCAGCAGCTTTACGGGAGCAGGAGGCTACGAGCAGTACTTC. As protein: CASSFTGAGGYEQYF.

This CDR3 is CATSDFDREEGTDTQYF. CDR3 nucleotide sequence: TGTGCCACCAGTGACTTTGACAGGGAGGAGGGCACAGATACGCAGTATTTT. The chain employs TRBV24-1 and TRBJ2-3, with D possibly TRBD1 on 7 matching bases. V was clipped by 4 bases and J by 1 base, with 17 bases between them. CDR1 is KGHDR, CDR2 SFDVKD, per germline. The CDR3 spans 17 residues.

The J gene is TRBJ1-2, the V gene TRBV28, with D unresolved. Germline CDR1 and CDR2: MDHEN and SYDVKM. V was clipped by 6 bases and J by 5 bases, with 7 bases between them. CDR3 size: 11 residues. The CDR3 sequence is CASSQAYGYTF. The CDR3 nucleotides are TGTGCCAGCAGCCAAGCTTATGGCTACACCTTC.

The chain is built from TRBV12-3 or TRBV12-4 and TRBJ1-2; no definite D call. V was shortened by 8 bases and J by 4 bases, with 11 bases between the two germline ends. CDR3 size: 12 residues. The CDR3: CASSPEGYGYTF. The CDR3, as DNA: TGTGCCAGCTCCCCGGAGGGCTATGGCTACACCTTC.

V and J are TRBV28 and TRBJ1-5, with TRBD1 identical over 7 bases. The CDR3 has 15 amino acids. From germline, CDR1 is MDHEN and CDR2 SYDVKM. V shed 5 bases and J 1 base; nucleotides not matched to a gene: 5. The DNA for the CDR3 is TGTGCCAGCAGTCCCTCGACAGGGAGCAATCAGCCCCAGCATTTT. Translated, it gives CASSPSTGSNQPQHF.

About this clone itself: The junction differs from germline at one of its ends, possibly a read error. This sequence joins TRBV7-7 and TRBJ2-2; D remains ambiguous. Germline loops: CDR1 SSHAT, CDR2 FNYEAQ (reference sequence). The CDR3 consists of 12 residues. The CDR3 reads CASSLERGELFF. The CDR3 DNA reads as TGTGCTAGCAGCTTAGAGAGAGGAGAGCTGTTTTTT.

J is TRBJ2-2 and V is TRBV5-4; 8 bases line up with TRBD2. CDR3 length: 16 amino acids. Trimming took 0 bases from V and 4 from J; bases not matched to a gene: 5. Germline V gene data show CDR1 as SGHNT and CDR2 as YYREEE (reference sequence). CDR3 amino acids: CASSLVTGTSTGELFF. The DNA for the CDR3 is TGTGCCAGCAGCTTGGTTACCGGGACTAGCACCGGGGAGCTGTTTTTT.

Here the CDR3 reads CASTLRVEVNYGYTF. DNA for the CDR3: TGTGCCAGCACCCTTCGCGTAGAGGTAAACTATGGCTACACCTTC. V gene TRBV28 combines with J gene TRBJ1-2; D gene unclear. This CDR3 has 15 residues. Germline CDR1 MDHEN, CDR2 SYDVKM. Trimming stripped 7 bases from V and 2 bases from J, with 17 bases between.

As regards this clone: The same CDR3 can be traced to other DNA sequences in this sample. This chain connects TRBV28 to TRBJ2-7; 8 positions agree with TRBD1. V shed 4 bases, J shed 2 bases, and the junction held 1 base outside the gene matches. The CDR3 consists of 13 residues. Per the germline V gene, CDR1 is MDHEN and CDR2 is SYDVKM. The CDR3 spells CASSWTGPYEQYF. DNA of the CDR3: TGTGCCAGCAGTTGGACAGGGCCCTACGAGCAGTACTTC.

The chain employs TRBV5-1 and TRBJ2-7; the D gene is possibly TRBD2 (6 bases). Germline assignment: CDR1 SGHRS and CDR2 YFSETQ. V dropped 0 bases and J dropped 0 bases, with 13 bases sitting between them. The CDR3 contains 16 residues. CDR3: CASSLVSGAASYEQYF. The CDR3 DNA follows: TGCGCCAGCAGCTTGGTTTCGGGAGCGGCCTCCTACGAGCAGTACTTC.

V usage is TRBV5-6 and J usage is TRBJ2-1, with 11 bases that match TRBD2. The V gene's germline CDR1 is SGHDT and CDR2 YYEEEE. With 6 bases clipped from V and 6 bases from J, the junction kept 5 bases outside the gene matches. CDR3 length equals 14 residues. DNA for the CDR3: TGTGCCAGCACCTTCGGGACTAGCGGCAATGAGCAGTTCTTC. It yields the protein CASTFGTSGNEQFF.

This chain joins TRBV4-1 and TRBJ1-5; TRBD1 might be the D (5 bases). V lost 1 base and J lost 5, with 6 bases in between. The germline gives CDR1 MGHRA, CDR2 YSYEKL. CDR3 length equals 13 residues. CDR3 residues: CASSQVGDQPQHF. CDR3 DNA sequence: TGCGCCAGCAGCCAAGTAGGGGATCAGCCCCAGCATTTT.

The V call is TRBV7-9, the J call TRBJ1-2; TRBD1 is a possible D gene (6 bases). This CDR3 has 13 residues. Germline-derived CDR1 and CDR2 are SEHNR and FQNEAQ (reference sequence). The ends were cut back, 8 bases at V and 14 bases at J, with 24 bases in the middle. CDR3 DNA sequence: TGTGCCAGCTCCCCACCAGGACAGAATTCAAATACCTTC. Protein sequence: CASSPPGQNSNTF.

The rearrangement joins TRBV6-5 to TRBJ2-5; TRBD2 aligns across 8 bases. The CDR3 length is 15 residues. J gave up 1 base and V 8 bases, and 9 bases lay outside the gene matches. Germline V gives CDR1 MNHEY, CDR2 SVGAGI. In DNA form, the CDR3 reads TGTGCCAGCCTAATTTTGACTAGCGCCCAAGAGACCCAGTACTTC. It specifies CASLILTSAQETQYF.

The rearrangement joins TRBV20-1 to TRBJ1-1, with D possibly being TRBD1 (5 bases). Trimming pared 3 bases from V and 1 base from J, leaving 12 bases between. CDR3 length equals 14 residues. The germline V gene encodes CDR1 DFQATT and CDR2 SNEGSKA (reference sequence). The CDR3 sequence: CSASKGAANTEAFF. CDR3 nucleotide sequence: TGCAGTGCTAGTAAAGGGGCCGCGAACACTGAAGCTTTCTTT.

This chain's CDR3 is CASSLGAGDGNQPQHF. The CDR3 nucleotides are TGTGCCAGCAGCTTAGGGGCAGGGGACGGCAATCAGCCCCAGCATTTT. The chain links TRBV11-2 to TRBJ1-5, with D possibly TRBD1 on 6 matching bases. CDR1 and CDR2 from the germline V gene are SGHAT and FQNNGV. This CDR3 contains 16 residues. V lost 1 base to trimming and J lost 2 bases, with 12 bases between them. Full variable domain (outside the CDR3, taken from reference TRBV11-2 and TRBJ1-5): EAGVAQSPRYKIIEKRQSVAFWCNPISGHATLYWYQQILGQGPKLLIQFQNNGVVDDSQLPKDRFSAERLKGVDSTLKIQPAKLEDSAVYLCASSLGAGDGNQPQHFGDGTRLSIL.

The chain carries TRBV30 and TRBJ2-7; 10 nucleotides agree with TRBD2. The CDR3 is made up of 15 amino acids. With 2 bases clipped from V and 4 bases from J, the junction kept 8 bases outside the gene matches. Germline V gene data show CDR1 as GTSNPN and CDR2 as SVGIG (reference sequence). For the CDR3, the DNA is TGTGCCTGGAGTCCTGGGCTAGCGGGAGTTTACGAGCAGTACTTC. Protein product: CAWSPGLAGVYEQYF.

This clone was detected only once. The chain is built from TRBV7-2 and TRBJ2-1, with D possibly being TRBD2 (6 bases). Trimming cost V 1 base and J 8 bases, with 21 bases left between them. Germline V lookup: CDR1 SGHTA, CDR2 FQGNSA. CDR3 size: 17 residues. The CDR3 spells CASSLGTNPLRSDEQFF. CDR3 in DNA: TGTGCCAGCAGCTTAGGGACTAACCCCCTCAGGTCGGATGAGCAGTTCTTC.

J is TRBJ2-7 and V is TRBV7-2; D not resolved. Germline V gives CDR1 SGHTA, CDR2 FQGNSA. The CDR3 is 16 residues long. The V end lost 1 base, the J end lost 0 bases, and 13 bases lay between the germline ends. The chain's CDR3 is CASSLDPGRNSYEQYF. CDR3 coding DNA: TGTGCCAGCAGCTTAGATCCCGGCAGGAACTCCTACGAGCAGTACTTC.

CDR3 amino acids: CASSAGTGDYGYTF. As DNA, the CDR3 is TGTGCCAGCAGCGCCGGGACAGGGGACTATGGCTACACCTTC. V is TRBV7-6 and J is TRBJ1-2, with 10 bases that match TRBD1. This CDR3 is 14 amino acids long. V shed 5 bases and J 3 bases; nucleotides not matched to a gene: 3. Germline CDR1 and CDR2: SGHVS and FNYEAQ.

The chain couples TRBV27 to TRBJ2-3; D call uncertain. V lost 3 bases and J 0 bases, leaving 7 bases between the germline ends. CDR3 length: 14 amino acids. Germline CDR1 MNHEY, CDR2 SMNVEV (reference sequence). CDR3 sequence: CASSFESSTDTQYF. CDR3 nucleotide sequence: TGTGCCAGCAGTTTCGAGTCTAGCACAGATACGCAGTATTTT.

The chain joins TRBV10-3 to TRBJ1-2, with 7 bases identical to TRBD1. The trim removed 10 bases at V and 7 bases at J, leaving 18 bases unmatched. This CDR3 is 15 amino acids long. Germline values: CDR1 ENHRY, CDR2 SYGVKD. Here the CDR3 DNA reads TGTGCCACCCCAAGACAGGGAGGTCAAACTTTTGGCTACACCTTC. As protein: CATPRQGGQTFGYTF.

The chain couples TRBV9 to TRBJ1-1; possible D gene TRBD1, 6 bases. CDR3 length equals 16 residues. V was trimmed by 4 bases and J by 0 bases, leaving 16 bases between them. Germline V gene lookup returns CDR1 SGDLS and CDR2 YYNGEE. CDR3 residues: CASSTGEGGMNTEAFF. The CDR3 coding sequence is TGTGCCAGCAGCACCGGGGAGGGGGGCATGAACACTGAAGCTTTCTTT.

The rearrangement joins TRBV19 to TRBJ2-7; TRBD1 is a possible D gene (5 bases). CDR1 and CDR2 (germline): LNHDA, SQIVND (reference sequence). V was pared by 1 base and J by 0 bases, with 7 bases between. This CDR3 contains 14 residues. CDR3 protein: CASSIGQYSYEQYF. In DNA, the CDR3 is TGTGCCAGTAGTATAGGACAGTACTCCTACGAGCAGTACTTC.